Listed below are T cell receptor beta chains from one sample, sequenced in a study of cytomegalovirus exposure and HLA in healthy donors. Data came from immunoSEQ multiplex PCR; TCRdb stores just in-frame clones and leaves some out. The sample lists over 200,000 clones; over 65% were seen once. The sequenced sample consisted of PBMCs. Receptors originate from a woman aged 18 to 35 in good health and CMV-seronegative. The CDR3 runs from the conserved cysteine through the conserved F or W. D genes are given only for firm matches. Size is omitted from some rows. Given values are once, few, many or a class for expanded clones.

j_call: TRBJ2-7
clone_size: medium-sized
v_call: TRBV7-3
d_call: TRBD2
cdr3_nt: TGTGCCAGCAGCTCCGGGACTAGCATGGTCTACGAGCAGTACTTC
cdr3_aa: CASSSGTSMVYEQYF

j_call: TRBJ1-2
clone_size: .
v_call: TRBV29-1
d_call: TRBD1
cdr3_nt: TGCAGCGTTGACGGGACAGGGGGCATCAACTGGGGCTACACCTTC
cdr3_aa: CSVDGTGGINWGYTF

j_call: TRBJ1-3
clone_size: .
v_call: TRBV9
d_call: .
cdr3_nt: TGTGCCAGCAGCGGACCGAGCCGCCAATACACCATATATTTT
cdr3_aa: CASSGPSRQYTIYF

j_call: TRBJ1-1
clone_size: .
v_call: TRBV4-1
d_call: .
cdr3_nt: TGCGCCAGCAGCCCCATTTGGGGGGGCACTGAAGCTTTCTTT
cdr3_aa: CASSPIWGGTEAFF

j_call: TRBJ1-1
clone_size: .
v_call: TRBV6-1
d_call: .
cdr3_nt: TGTGCCAGCAGTAGACCCTACACTGAAGCTTTCTTT
cdr3_aa: CASSRPYTEAFF

j_call: TRBJ1-1
clone_size: .
v_call: TRBV11-1
d_call: .
cdr3_nt: TGTGCCAGCAATCAAAGGACAGTGAACACTGAAGCTTTCTTT
cdr3_aa: CASNQRTVNTEAFF

j_call: TRBJ2-7
clone_size: .
v_call: TRBV7-3
d_call: .
cdr3_nt: TGTGCCCGCAGCTTAACTGGAGACGGGACCTACGAGCAGTACTTC
cdr3_aa: CARSLTGDGTYEQYF

j_call: TRBJ1-2
clone_size: .
v_call: TRBV4-1
d_call: .
cdr3_nt: TGCGCCAGCAGCCAAGAGGGACGTAATAACTATGGCTACACCTTC
cdr3_aa: CASSQEGRNNYGYTF

j_call: TRBJ2-2
clone_size: medium-sized
v_call: TRBV6-1
d_call: .
cdr3_nt: TGTGCCAGCAGTGAAGCGCAAGGGTACACCGGGGAGCTGTTTTTT
cdr3_aa: CASSEAQGYTGELFF

j_call: TRBJ2-1
clone_size: few
v_call: TRBV6-6
d_call: .
cdr3_nt: TGTGCCAGCAGTCCCCGGGACTCCAGCTCCTACAATGAGCAGTTCTTC
cdr3_aa: CASSPRDSSSYNEQFF

j_call: TRBJ1-1
clone_size: once
v_call: TRBV28
d_call: TRBD1
cdr3_nt: TGTGCCAGCAGTTTAAAGGGACAGAGAGCTTTCTTT
cdr3_aa: CASSLKGQRAFF

j_call: TRBJ2-7
clone_size: .
v_call: TRBV15
d_call: TRBD2
cdr3_nt: TGTGCCACCAGGGCGGACTATGGCGGGAGGGTCCACGAGCAGTACTTC
cdr3_aa: CATRADYGGRVHEQYF

j_call: TRBJ2-1
clone_size: .
v_call: TRBV29-1
d_call: TRBD2
cdr3_nt: TGCAGCGCATGGACTAGCGGGAGGCTGAATGAGCAGTTCTTC
cdr3_aa: CSAWTSGRLNEQFF

j_call: TRBJ2-3
clone_size: .
v_call: TRBV27
d_call: .
cdr3_nt: TGTGCCAGCAGTTTTCGGGTCGTTGAGCGTGGCACAGATACGCAGTATTTT
cdr3_aa: CASSFRVVERGTDTQYF

j_call: TRBJ2-1
clone_size: .
v_call: TRBV4-2
d_call: .
cdr3_nt: TGTGCCAGCAGCCAAGATTTGCCGGGACCAAATGAGCAGTTCTTC
cdr3_aa: CASSQDLPGPNEQFF

j_call: TRBJ1-2
clone_size: .
v_call: TRBV5-1
d_call: .
cdr3_nt: TGCGCCAGCAGCTTGGATGGCCCAGCGATTAACTATGGCTACACCTTC
cdr3_aa: CASSLDGPAINYGYTF

j_call: TRBJ1-3
clone_size: .
v_call: TRBV7-7
d_call: .
cdr3_nt: TGTGCTAGCAGCTCCCGCAGGGCCCTCTCTGGAAACACCATATATTTT
cdr3_aa: CASSSRRALSGNTIYF

j_call: TRBJ2-7
clone_size: .
v_call: TRBV5-4
d_call: .
cdr3_nt: TGTGCCAGCAGCCCCGGGGGGGACAGGACCTCCTACGAGCAGTACTTC
cdr3_aa: CASSPGGDRTSYEQYF

j_call: TRBJ1-2
clone_size: few
v_call: TRBV11-1
d_call: .
cdr3_nt: TGTGCCAGCAGCGTACACAAGAATGGCTACACCTTC
cdr3_aa: CASSVHKNGYTF

j_call: TRBJ2-7
clone_size: once
v_call: TRBV27
d_call: .
cdr3_nt: TGTGCCAGCGGGATTAGCTCCTACGAGCAGTACTTC
cdr3_aa: CASGISSYEQYF

j_call: TRBJ1-5
clone_size: once
v_call: TRBV6-6
d_call: .
cdr3_nt: TGTGCCAGCAGTTACTCGAACACAGGAGACGATCAGCCCCAGCATTTT
cdr3_aa: CASSYSNTGDDQPQHF

j_call: TRBJ2-3
clone_size: .
v_call: TRBV7-2
d_call: TRBD2
cdr3_nt: TGTGCCAGCAGCTTAGCGCGGACTAGGGGCGATACGCAGTATTTT
cdr3_aa: CASSLARTRGDTQYF

j_call: TRBJ1-1
clone_size: once
v_call: TRBV5-4
d_call: .
cdr3_nt: TGTGCCAGCAGCCCCTGGACAGTCGGGCTTATGAACACTGAAGCTTTCTTT
cdr3_aa: CASSPWTVGLMNTEAFF

j_call: TRBJ1-5
clone_size: .
v_call: TRBV1
d_call: .
cdr3_nt: TGCACCAGCAGCCAACTTGGGCATCTGGGTCAGCCCCAGCATTTT
cdr3_aa: CTSSQLGHLGQPQHF

j_call: TRBJ2-1
clone_size: .
v_call: TRBV6-5
d_call: .
cdr3_nt: TGTGCCAGCAATTCGCAGGGCTTCTACAATGAGCAGTTCTTC
cdr3_aa: CASNSQGFYNEQFF

j_call: TRBJ2-5
clone_size: .
v_call: TRBV30
d_call: TRBD2
cdr3_nt: TGTGCCTGGAGTGCCCGACTAGCGGGGGGGGCAAGGAGGGAGACCCAGTACTTC
cdr3_aa: CAWSARLAGGARRETQYF

j_call: TRBJ2-5
clone_size: .
v_call: TRBV5-4
d_call: .
cdr3_nt: TGTGCCAGCAGCTTGAGTGGACTTCCTCAAGAGACCCAGTACTTC
cdr3_aa: CASSLSGLPQETQYF

j_call: TRBJ2-5
clone_size: .
v_call: TRBV6-5
d_call: TRBD1
cdr3_nt: TGTGCCAGCAGTTACTCGGACAGGGGGCGCACGACCCAGTACTTC
cdr3_aa: CASSYSDRGRTTQYF

j_call: TRBJ1-1
clone_size: .
v_call: TRBV5-1
d_call: .
cdr3_nt: TGCGCCAGCAGCTATAGGGGCGACACTGAAGCTTTCTTT
cdr3_aa: CASSYRGDTEAFF

j_call: TRBJ2-5
clone_size: .
v_call: TRBV9
d_call: .
cdr3_nt: TGTGCCACCACCCCGACAGCAGAGACCCAGTACTTC
cdr3_aa: CATTPTAETQYF

j_call: TRBJ1-1
clone_size: .
v_call: TRBV6-1
d_call: .
cdr3_nt: TGTGCCAGCAGTGAGGAGAGGGGGGTCGGATCTGGCACTGAAGCTTTCTTT
cdr3_aa: CASSEERGVGSGTEAFF

j_call: TRBJ2-5
clone_size: .
v_call: TRBV11-2
d_call: TRBD2
cdr3_nt: TGTGCCAGCAGCTTAACAGGCGGGAGAGGCCAAGAGACCCAGTACTTC
cdr3_aa: CASSLTGGRGQETQYF

j_call: TRBJ2-3
clone_size: .
v_call: TRBV27
d_call: .
cdr3_nt: TGTGCCAGCAGTTCGGCAGGGCCGGACGACGACTCAGATACGCAGTATTTT
cdr3_aa: CASSSAGPDDDSDTQYF

j_call: TRBJ1-3
clone_size: .
v_call: TRBV29-1
d_call: .
cdr3_nt: TGCAGCGTTCCAGACCGCTCTGGAAACACCATATATTTT
cdr3_aa: CSVPDRSGNTIYF

j_call: TRBJ2-7
clone_size: .
v_call: TRBV11-1
d_call: .
cdr3_nt: TGTGCCAGCAGCTTAGACGGCTACGAGCAGTACTTC
cdr3_aa: CASSLDGYEQYF

j_call: TRBJ2-3
clone_size: .
v_call: TRBV7-9
d_call: TRBD2
cdr3_nt: TGTGCCAGCAGGCAGCGTAGACTAGCGGAGACAGATACGCAGTATTTT
cdr3_aa: CASRQRRLAETDTQYF

j_call: TRBJ2-1
clone_size: .
v_call: TRBV25-1
d_call: TRBD2
cdr3_nt: TGTGCCAGCAGTCCCTACTCTAGCGGGGGGGCGGATGAGCAGTTCTTC
cdr3_aa: CASSPYSSGGADEQFF

j_call: TRBJ1-2
clone_size: .
v_call: TRBV14
d_call: TRBD1
cdr3_nt: TGTGCCAGCAGCCCGGACAGGGAAGGCTATGGCTACACCTTC
cdr3_aa: CASSPDREGYGYTF

j_call: TRBJ2-3
clone_size: .
v_call: TRBV6-5
d_call: TRBD2
cdr3_nt: TGTGCCAGCAGTTACCTTAGCGGGAGGGCCGATACGCAGTATTTT
cdr3_aa: CASSYLSGRADTQYF

j_call: TRBJ2-3
clone_size: .
v_call: TRBV5-4
d_call: TRBD2
cdr3_nt: TGTGCCAGCACGCGGGCGCGGGAGGGCCGAGGAGATACGCAGTATTTT
cdr3_aa: CASTRAREGRGDTQYF

j_call: TRBJ2-7
clone_size: .
v_call: TRBV25-1
d_call: .
cdr3_nt: TGTGCCAGCAGTGGGACTCGCGACAGGCCTACCACCTACGAGCAGTACTTC
cdr3_aa: CASSGTRDRPTTYEQYF

j_call: TRBJ1-1
clone_size: .
v_call: TRBV5-1
d_call: TRBD1
cdr3_nt: TGCGCCAGCAGCTCGACAGGGGGGAACACTGAAGCTTTCTTT
cdr3_aa: CASSSTGGNTEAFF

j_call: TRBJ2-7
clone_size: .
v_call: TRBV2
d_call: .
cdr3_nt: TGTGCCAGCAGTTCCCCGAGCTCCTACGAGCAGTACTTC
cdr3_aa: CASSSPSSYEQYF

j_call: TRBJ1-3
clone_size: few
v_call: TRBV30
d_call: .
cdr3_nt: TGTGCCTGGAGGGGGGACACCTGGAGCGGAGTCTCTGGAAACACCATATATTTT
cdr3_aa: CAWRGDTWSGVSGNTIYF

j_call: TRBJ2-5
clone_size: .
v_call: TRBV11-2
d_call: .
cdr3_nt: TGTGCCAGCAGCTTATCCGGGGATGAGTGGGAGACCCAGTACTTC
cdr3_aa: CASSLSGDEWETQYF

j_call: TRBJ1-1
clone_size: .
v_call: TRBV11-1
d_call: .
cdr3_nt: TGTGCCAGCAGCTTAGGGGGTCCTCGAGAAAACACTGAAGCTTTCTTT
cdr3_aa: CASSLGGPRENTEAFF

j_call: TRBJ1-3
clone_size: .
v_call: TRBV5-6
d_call: TRBD1
cdr3_nt: TGTGCCAGCAGCTGGGGGTCAGGGGGCCCACTCGGAAACACCATATATTTT
cdr3_aa: CASSWGSGGPLGNTIYF

j_call: TRBJ2-1
clone_size: .
v_call: TRBV18
d_call: TRBD1
cdr3_nt: TGTGCCAGCTCACCAACCGGGACAGCAACCTACAATGAGCAGTTCTTC
cdr3_aa: CASSPTGTATYNEQFF

j_call: TRBJ1-1
clone_size: .
v_call: TRBV11-3
d_call: TRBD1
cdr3_nt: TGTGCCAGCAGCTTCGACAGGGCGTCTGCCGCTTTCTTT
cdr3_aa: CASSFDRASAAFF

j_call: TRBJ2-7
clone_size: .
v_call: TRBV28
d_call: .
cdr3_nt: TGTGCCAGCAGTGGGTCCCCGTCCTACGAGCAGTACTTC
cdr3_aa: CASSGSPSYEQYF

j_call: TRBJ1-4
clone_size: .
v_call: TRBV5-1
d_call: TRBD1
cdr3_nt: TGCGCCAGCAGTACTCTCGGACAGGGGGCAGAGGAAAAACTGTTTTTT
cdr3_aa: CASSTLGQGAEEKLFF

j_call: TRBJ1-2
clone_size: .
v_call: TRBV6-5
d_call: .
cdr3_nt: TGTGCCAGCAGTTACGGCAGGGCGACGGGCTACACCTTC
cdr3_aa: CASSYGRATGYTF

j_call: TRBJ2-2
clone_size: .
v_call: TRBV18
d_call: .
cdr3_nt: TGTGCCAGCTCACCAGAGGATTGGGGTGCTGACAGATTTACCGGGGAGCTGTTTTTT
cdr3_aa: CASSPEDWGADRFTGELFF

j_call: TRBJ1-1
clone_size: .
v_call: TRBV28
d_call: .
cdr3_nt: TGTGCCACATACAGGGCGGGGAGGACTGAAGCTTTCTTT
cdr3_aa: CATYRAGRTEAFF

j_call: TRBJ2-7
clone_size: .
v_call: TRBV27
d_call: TRBD1
cdr3_nt: TGTGCCAGCAGTTCACCCGGGACAGGGTCCTACGAGCAGTACTTC
cdr3_aa: CASSSPGTGSYEQYF

j_call: TRBJ1-2
clone_size: .
v_call: TRBV28
d_call: .
cdr3_nt: TGTGCCAGCAGTTTAGGGGAGTGGAACACCTTC
cdr3_aa: CASSLGEWNTF

j_call: TRBJ1-2
clone_size: .
v_call: TRBV10-3
d_call: TRBD1
cdr3_nt: TGTGCCACGACAGGGGGAGATGGCTACACCTTC
cdr3_aa: CATTGGDGYTF